The T cell receptor beta chain described here comes from a study of memory CD8 T cells in hepatitis C reinfection. Overall study results and limits: A handful of donors were too few for definitive public clonotype conclusions.

As to time point: late/post reinfection, 12 to 24 weeks after detection. No in vitro expansion preceded TCR sequencing of the sorted cells. Germline-derived CDR1 and CDR2 are MGHRA and YSYEKL. Trimming cost V 3 bases and J 4 bases; bases outside gene matches: 3. The CDR3 loop spans 14 amino acids. To note about this clone: Its antigen is unknown.

Using immunoSEQ multiplex PCR, the repertoire was profiled, and TCRdb retains in-frame clones only, with some absent. The sample contains about 50,000 clones, 89% of which appear only once. This TCR was sampled from a man aged 18 to 30 with hepatitis C virus infection. Sequenced sample: naive CD8+ T cells sorted from blood. V usage is TRBV4-1 and J usage is TRBJ2-7; 10 nucleotides agree with TRBD1. Written as DNA, the CDR3 is TGCGCCAGCAGCCACGGACAGGGGGGATACGAGCAGTACTTC. Encoded protein: CASSHGQGGYEQYF.